The subject of this entry is one T cell receptor (beta chain). The CDR3 contains 15 residues. In germline, CDR1 is MDHEN, CDR2 SYDVKM. Trimming shortened V by 6 bases and J by 2 bases, and 16 bases separated the two germline ends. These data come from a study of blood T cell repertoires in COVID-19. Sequenced by immunoSEQ multiplex PCR; TCRdb stores in-frame clones only, minus some. The sample has some 110,000 clones, over 65% seen once. The chain recombines TRBV28 with TRBJ1-1, with D possibly matching TRBD1 (6 bases). The source of this sequence is an elderly man with COVID-19, enrolled during active disease. The sequenced material came from peripheral blood. CDR3 in amino acids: CASSPPDSYNTEAFF. The DNA of the CDR3 is TGTGCCAGCAGCCCCCCGGACAGCTATAACACTGAAGCTTTCTTT.